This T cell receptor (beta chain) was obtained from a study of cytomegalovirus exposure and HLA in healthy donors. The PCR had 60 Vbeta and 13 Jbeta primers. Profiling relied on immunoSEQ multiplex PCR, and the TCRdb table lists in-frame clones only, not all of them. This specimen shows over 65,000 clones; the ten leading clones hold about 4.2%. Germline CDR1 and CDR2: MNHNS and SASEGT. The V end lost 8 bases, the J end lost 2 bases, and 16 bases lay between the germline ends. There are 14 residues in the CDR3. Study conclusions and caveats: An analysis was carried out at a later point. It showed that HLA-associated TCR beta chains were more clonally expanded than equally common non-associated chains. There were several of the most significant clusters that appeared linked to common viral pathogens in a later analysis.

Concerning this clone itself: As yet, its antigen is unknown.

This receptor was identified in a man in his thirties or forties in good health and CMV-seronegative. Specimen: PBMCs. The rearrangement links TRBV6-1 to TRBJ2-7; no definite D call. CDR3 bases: TGTGCCAGCGTTAAGAGGCAGCTCACCTACGAGCAGTACTTC. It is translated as CASVKRQLTYEQYF.